Following are 5 T cell receptor beta chains from one sample sequenced in a study of neurological immune-mediated disorders (dated by TCRdb to between 2018 and 2021). Receptor amplification or capture employed 5' RACE. The sample was run on an Illumina HiSeq 2500. The public reads were reanalyzed by TCRdb: fastp trimming at Q25, MiXCR alignment, in-frame beta chains only. Duplicate CDR3 protein sequences are folded into a single record with the most common DNA and genes. The sample records 39,000 or so distinct CDR3 sequences, 2% to 2.5% of which are singletons. 12% of the sample is in the top ten clones. Sequencing was done on a sample of PBMCs. All receptors come from a man aged 30 to 39 with multiple sclerosis.

This clonotype was detected many times. The chain employs TRBV7-9 and TRBJ2-7, with D perhaps TRBD1 (6 bases). Trimming took 1 base from V and 4 from J, leaving 11 bases between them. This CDR3 is built from 14 residues. Germline CDR1 SEHNR, CDR2 FQNEAQ (reference sequence). In DNA form, the CDR3 reads TGTGCCAGCAGCTTAGACTGGGGGCGGTACGAGCAGTACTTC. The encoded protein is CASSLDWGRYEQYF.

Many counts were recorded for this clonotype. Here the CDR3 DNA reads TGCAGTGCTAGATCTCCGGGACAGGGTTTCACCGGGGAGCTGTTTTTT. It codes for CSARSPGQGFTGELFF. The chain recombines TRBV20-1 with TRBJ2-2, with 9 bases that match TRBD1. This CDR3 has 16 amino acids. The V segment lost 2 bases and the J segment 4 bases; nucleotides outside the gene matches: 8. Germline-derived CDR1 and CDR2 are DFQATT and SNEGSKA (reference sequence).

This clonotype was counted many times. The chain employs TRBV20-1 and TRBJ1-2; 7 bases align to TRBD1. The CDR3 sequence is 17 residues long. The germline gives CDR1 DFQATT, CDR2 SNEGSKA (reference sequence). The V and J ends lost 4 bases and 5 bases, in that order; junction bases with no gene match: 19. For the CDR3, the DNA is TGCAGTGCTACATCGCCGGGACAGACTTCCCTAGCATATGGCTACACCTTC. Protein sequence: CSATSPGQTSLAYGYTF.

This clonotype occurred many times. The rearrangement uses TRBV20-1 and TRBJ2-1; 9 bases line up with TRBD1. The CDR3 contains 14 residues. V lost 5 bases to trimming and J lost 5 bases; unmatched junction nucleotides: 7. Per the germline V gene, CDR1 is DFQATT and CDR2 is SNEGSKA (reference sequence). CDR3 nucleotides: TGCAGTGCTCCCCGGGACAGGGCCCACAATGAGCAGTTCTTC. Translating gives CSAPRDRAHNEQFF.

This clonotype occurred many times. The rearrangement uses TRBV20-1 and TRBJ2-6; a weak D match, TRBD2 (5 bases). Trimming shortened V by 6 bases and J by 1 base, and 10 bases separated the two germline ends. Germline assignment: CDR1 DFQATT and CDR2 SNEGSKA (reference sequence). CDR3 size: 14 residues. This CDR3 reads CSAPPGSGANVLTF. The CDR3 DNA reads as TGCAGTGCCCCTCCGGGGTCTGGGGCCAACGTCCTGACTTTC.